This T cell receptor beta chain originates from a study of blood T cells in healthy people across ages. This clonotype appeared a few times. A J-beta primer mix and a sample-barcoded 5' primer were used in a second PCR of about 7 to 12 cycles. The template-switch adaptor was a 5' adaptor with 12 random nucleotides. It tagged each cDNA molecule. TCRdb redid the calling of the 5' RACE reads with MiXCR, one entry per CDR3 protein. The repertoire consists of fewer than 1.5 million distinct CDR3 sequences, with around 39% occurring once and the leading ten covering 7% to 9%. The junction had 10 bases not matched to a gene; V was cut back by 6 bases and J by 4 bases. CDR3 size: 15 residues. Germline values: CDR1 MNHEY, CDR2 SVGAGI.

The receptor comes from a young woman in good health. The specimen was blood. The chain couples TRBV6-5 to TRBJ2-5, with 8 bases matching TRBD2. The CDR3 protein is CASRLPGLAGETQYF. The CDR3 DNA is TGTGCCAGCAGACTTCCCGGACTAGCCGGAGAGACCCAGTACTTC.